This TCR beta chain is from a study of T cell responses to AZD1222 COVID-19 vaccine. General study results and limits: Researchers report vaccine-associated CD4 TCRs spanning spike, with dominance at 160-218 and 743-854. Seropositive status at baseline applied to only 5 to 7 AZD1222 recipients.

The method was immunoSEQ multiplex PCR; TCRdb's version includes in-frame clones alone and lacks a portion of them. The sample records roughly 150,000 clones, roughly 87% being singletons. After removal of 7 bases from V and 6 bases from J, the junction contained 6 bases not matched to a gene. The germline V gene encodes CDR1 SQVTM and CDR2 ANQGSEA. The CDR3 runs 12 residues. This clone was detected a few times. Its antigen is unidentified. The material was peripheral blood, obtained 28 days after the second AZD1222 dose. This TCR was recovered from an adult who received the AZD1222 COVID-19 vaccine. The gene calls are TRBV29-1 and TRBJ2-1, with TRBD1 identical over 7 bases. CDR3: CSGEQGSNEQFF. CDR3 nucleotides: TGCAGCGGGGAACAGGGGTCCAATGAGCAGTTCTTC.